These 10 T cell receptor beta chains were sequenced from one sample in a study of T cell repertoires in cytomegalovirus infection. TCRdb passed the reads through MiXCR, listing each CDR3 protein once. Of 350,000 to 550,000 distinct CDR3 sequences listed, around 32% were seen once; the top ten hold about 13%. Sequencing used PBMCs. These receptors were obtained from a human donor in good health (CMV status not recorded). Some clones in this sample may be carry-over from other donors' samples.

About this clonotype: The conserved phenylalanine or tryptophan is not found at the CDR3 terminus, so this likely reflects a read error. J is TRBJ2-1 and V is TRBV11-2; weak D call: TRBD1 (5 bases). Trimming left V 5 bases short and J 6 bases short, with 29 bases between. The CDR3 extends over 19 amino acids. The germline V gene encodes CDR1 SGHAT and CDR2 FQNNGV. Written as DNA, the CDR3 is TGTGCCAGCAGCCCCCAAGTCTCACAGGTCAGGAGAGTGCCCAATGAGCAGTTCTTA. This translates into CASSPQVSQVRRVPNEQFL.

CDR3 in DNA: TGTGCCAGCAGTCAGGGGGGCAGGCAGCCCCAGCATTTT. This gives the protein CASSQGGRQPQHF. The chain combines TRBV27 with TRBJ1-5; 7 positions match TRBD1. CDR3 length: 13 amino acids. The trim removed 5 bases at V and 7 bases at J, leaving 5 bases unmatched. Germline lookup yields CDR1 MNHEY and CDR2 SMNVEV (reference sequence).

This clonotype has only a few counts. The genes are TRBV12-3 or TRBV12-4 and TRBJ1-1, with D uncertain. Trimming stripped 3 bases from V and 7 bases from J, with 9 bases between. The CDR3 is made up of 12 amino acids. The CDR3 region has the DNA TGTGCCAGCAGTTTCTCGGGGAATGAAGCTTTCTTT. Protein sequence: CASSFSGNEAFF.

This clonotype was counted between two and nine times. CDR3 sequence: CAISEEQGNSPLHF. The CDR3 DNA follows: TGTGCCATCAGTGAAGAACAGGGGAATTCACCCCTCCACTTT. The chain is built from TRBV10-3 and TRBJ1-6; 7 nucleotides agree with TRBD1. CDR1 and CDR2 (germline): ENHRY, SYGVKD. J lost 7 bases, V lost 3 bases, and 3 bases had no gene match. This CDR3 is built from 14 residues.

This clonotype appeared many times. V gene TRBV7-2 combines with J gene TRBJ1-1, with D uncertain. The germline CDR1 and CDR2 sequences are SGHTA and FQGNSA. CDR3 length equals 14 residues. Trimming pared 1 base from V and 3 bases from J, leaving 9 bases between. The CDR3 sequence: CASSLEVGHTEAFF. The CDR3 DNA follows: TGTGCCAGCAGCTTAGAGGTGGGTCACACTGAAGCTTTCTTT.

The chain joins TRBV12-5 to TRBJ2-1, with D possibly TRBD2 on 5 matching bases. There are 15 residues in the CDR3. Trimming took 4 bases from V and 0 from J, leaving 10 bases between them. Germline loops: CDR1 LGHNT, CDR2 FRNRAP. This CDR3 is CASGSGLTSYNEQFF. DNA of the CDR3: TGTGCTAGTGGTTCAGGACTCACCTCCTACAATGAGCAGTTCTTC.

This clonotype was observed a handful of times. CDR3 nucleotides: TGTGCCAGCAGTACAGGGGGAGAGACCCAGTACTTC. Translating gives CASSTGGETQYF. J is TRBJ2-5 and V is TRBV6-1, with TRBD1 identical over 8 bases. The length of the CDR3 is 12 residues. Germline values: CDR1 MNHNS, CDR2 SASEGT. V was clipped by 5 bases and J by 4 bases; unmatched bases: 0.

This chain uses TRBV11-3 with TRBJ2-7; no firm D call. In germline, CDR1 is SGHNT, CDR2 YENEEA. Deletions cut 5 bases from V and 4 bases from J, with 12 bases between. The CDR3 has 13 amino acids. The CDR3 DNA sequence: TGTGCCAGCAGCCCCGGCGGAAGGTACGAGCAGTACTTC. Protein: CASSPGGRYEQYF.

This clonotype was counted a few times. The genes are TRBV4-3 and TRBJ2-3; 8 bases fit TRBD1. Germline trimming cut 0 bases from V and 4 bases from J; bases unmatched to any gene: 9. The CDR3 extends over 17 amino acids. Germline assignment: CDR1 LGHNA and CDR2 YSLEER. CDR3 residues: CASSQDFGRGPADTQYF. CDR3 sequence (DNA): TGCGCCAGCAGCCAAGATTTCGGCAGGGGGCCTGCAGATACGCAGTATTTT.

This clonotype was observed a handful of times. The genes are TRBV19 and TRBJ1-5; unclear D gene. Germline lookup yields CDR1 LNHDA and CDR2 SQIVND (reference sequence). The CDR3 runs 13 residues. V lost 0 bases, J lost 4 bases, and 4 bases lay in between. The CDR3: CASSIDGNQPQHF. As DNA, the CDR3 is TGTGCCAGTAGTATAGACGGGAATCAGCCCCAGCATTTT.